Listed here are 20 T cell receptor beta chains from one sample, sequenced in a study of blood T cell repertoires in COVID-19. The data were produced by immunoSEQ multiplex PCR, yet TCRdb's version contains in-frame clones alone and is incomplete. Among about 73,000 clones listed, 65% to 85% were seen once. Sequenced material: peripheral blood. These receptors all stem from a woman in her fifties or sixties with acute or convalescent COVID-19.

The rearrangement links TRBV7-6 to TRBJ2-3; the match to TRBD2 covers 14 bases. Looked up from germline, CDR1 is SGHVS and CDR2 is FNYEAQ. The junction had 4 bases not matched to a gene; V was cut back by 5 bases and J by 0 bases. CDR3 length: 17 amino acids. The CDR3 loop is CASSLRLAGGSTDTQYF. The CDR3 DNA follows: TGTGCCAGCAGCCTCAGACTAGCGGGGGGGAGCACAGATACGCAGTATTTT.

This sequence joins TRBV4-1 and TRBJ1-2, with D possibly TRBD1 on 5 matching bases. Germline V gene data show CDR1 as MGHRA and CDR2 as YSYEKL. V lost 2 bases to trimming and J lost 8 bases, with 15 bases between them. The CDR3 has 14 residues. This CDR3 is CASSQLTQGGGYTF. CDR3 nucleotides: TGCGCCAGCAGCCAACTAACCCAGGGTGGCGGCTACACCTTC.

The chain couples TRBV28 to TRBJ1-4; D gene uncertain. The germline V gene encodes CDR1 MDHEN and CDR2 SYDVKM. The CDR3 runs to 15 residues. Trimming shortened V by 0 bases and J by 4 bases, and 9 bases separated the two germline ends. CDR3 region: CASSLWSESNEKLFF. For the CDR3, the DNA is TGTGCCAGCAGTTTATGGTCGGAGAGTAATGAAAAACTGTTTTTT.

This clone has a single count. This sequence joins TRBV19 and TRBJ1-4; tentative D call: TRBD1 (5 bases). Per germline, CDR1 LNHDA and CDR2 SQIVND (reference sequence). With 3 bases removed from V and 6 bases from J, the gap between germline ends came to 11 bases. This CDR3 contains 14 residues. The CDR3 nucleotides read TGTGCCAGTAGTATCGGGACTGCTGATGAAAAACTGTTTTTT. As protein: CASSIGTADEKLFF.

The chain couples TRBV28 to TRBJ1-1, with D tentatively TRBD1 (5 bases). V was shortened by 3 bases and J by 5 bases, with 13 bases between the two germline ends. In germline, CDR1 is MDHEN, CDR2 SYDVKM. This CDR3 has 14 residues. CDR3 DNA sequence: TGTGCCAGCAGTTTTCTTCTGGGGGGAACTGAAGCTTTCTTT. Translation gives CASSFLLGGTEAFF.

The chain uses TRBV6-1 and TRBJ1-4, with unresolved D. The CDR3 runs 14 residues. Germline lookup yields CDR1 MNHNS and CDR2 SASEGT. Trimming pared 3 bases from V and 5 bases from J, leaving 10 bases between. CDR3 DNA sequence: TGTGCCAGCAGTGAGGCCGTCCCAAATGAAAAACTGTTTTTT. Translated, it gives CASSEAVPNEKLFF.

V usage is TRBV7-9 and J usage is TRBJ1-1; 9 bases are a match to TRBD1. The CDR3 is 14 amino acids. Trimming cost V 6 bases and J 5 bases; bases outside gene matches: 7. CDR1 is SEHNR, CDR2 FQNEAQ, per germline (reference sequence). The CDR3 sequence is CASSLQGARTEAFF. CDR3 DNA sequence: TGTGCCAGCAGTTTACAGGGGGCGCGGACTGAAGCTTTCTTT.

This clone was recorded once. V usage is TRBV5-1 and J usage is TRBJ1-4; D is perhaps TRBD1 (6 bases). Trimming took 4 bases from V and 5 from J, leaving 15 bases between them. The germline gives CDR1 SGHRS, CDR2 YFSETQ. CDR3 length equals 15 residues. The CDR3 coding sequence is TGCGCCAGCAGCCCGGTGACAGGTCGAAATGAAAAACTGTTTTTT. Its translation is CASSPVTGRNEKLFF.

The rearrangement links TRBV7-8 to TRBJ1-1, with TRBD1 as a possible D gene (5 bases). Germline-derived CDR1 and CDR2 are SGHVS and FQNEAQ. The CDR3 is made up of 13 amino acids. The V gene lost 3 bases and the J gene lost 4 bases, with 9 bases spanning the gap. As DNA, the CDR3 is TGTGCCAGCAGCTTTGGAGGGACCACTGAAGCTTTCTTT. This sequence encodes CASSFGGTTEAFF.

The V gene is TRBV21-1, the J gene TRBJ1-1; no check of the table's D call, TRBD1, against the DNA was made. TRBV21-1 is deemed a pseudogene. The CDR3 contains 8 residues. The CDR3 DNA sequence: TGTGCCAGCAGCACAGGACAGTTT. Translating it yields CASSTGQF.

This sequence joins TRBV6-5 and TRBJ1-5; D is perhaps TRBD1 (6 bases). CDR1 is MNHEY and CDR2 is SVGAGI in the germline V gene. CDR3 size: 13 residues. CDR3 sequence reads: CATAGGVNQPQHF. The CDR3 coding sequence is TGTGCTACGGCGGGGGGCGTCAATCAGCCCCAGCATTTT.

This clone has only a few counts. The chain links TRBV15 to TRBJ1-1; 7 bases fit TRBD1. CDR1 and CDR2 (germline): LNHNV, YYDKDF (reference sequence). V shed 0 bases and J 8 bases; nucleotides not matched to a gene: 9. CDR3 length: 15 amino acids. The CDR3 DNA reads as TGTGCCACCAGCAGAGATCAAGTACAGGGGACGGAAGCTTTCTTT. Amino acids: CATSRDQVQGTEAFF.

To note about this clone: Other DNA sequences of this sample code for an identical CDR3. The V gene is TRBV7-3, the J gene TRBJ2-7, with D possibly matching TRBD2 (6 bases). CDR3 length: 13 amino acids. CDR1 SGHTA and CDR2 FQGTGA come from the germline V gene. Trimming took 5 bases from V and 1 from J, leaving 9 bases between them. CDR3 residues: CASSPGTSYEQYF. CDR3 bases: TGTGCCAGCAGCCCCGGGACTTCCTACGAGCAGTACTTC.

This rearrangement joins TRBV7-2 to TRBJ1-5, with unresolved D. Trimming stripped 1 base from V and 4 bases from J, with 11 bases between. The CDR3 extends over 15 amino acids. Germline V gene data show CDR1 as SGHTA and CDR2 as FQGNSA. The CDR3 here is CASSLGRGGNQPQHF. CDR3 bases: TGTGCCAGCAGCTTAGGTCGGGGTGGAAATCAGCCCCAGCATTTT.

This rearrangement joins TRBV6-5 to TRBJ1-3; D might be TRBD1 (5 bases). The CDR3 length is 15 residues. The germline V and J ends were trimmed by 6 bases and 4 bases, with 16 bases remaining between them. The germline gives CDR1 MNHEY, CDR2 SVGAGI. CDR3 sequence reads: CASRRGAGPGNTIYF. As DNA, the CDR3 is TGTGCCAGCAGACGCGGAGCGGGGCCCGGAAACACCATATATTTT.

The genes are TRBV7-9 and TRBJ1-2; D gene uncertain. CDR3 length equals 13 residues. Germline-derived CDR1 and CDR2 are SEHNR and FQNEAQ (reference sequence). The V end was cut by 2 bases, the J end by 8 bases, with 12 bases between. CDR3 region: CASSLRDTRGYTF. The CDR3 DNA is TGTGCCAGCAGCTTAAGAGACACCCGCGGCTACACCTTC.

This clone was seen more than once but under ten times. The chain links TRBV7-2 to TRBJ2-7, with TRBD2 matching over 11 bases. Germline-derived CDR1 and CDR2 are SGHTA and FQGNSA. The CDR3 is 15 amino acids. The J segment lost 9 bases and the V segment lost 4 bases, leaving 11 bases of the junction unmatched. The CDR3 region is CASSSSGRWFLGQYF. CDR3 in DNA: TGTGCCAGCAGCTCTAGCGGGAGGTGGTTTCTGGGGCAGTACTTC.

V usage is TRBV10-3 and J usage is TRBJ2-2, with unresolved D. Between the trimmed V and J ends, which lost 10 bases and 4 bases, there was a span of 10 bases. The CDR3 sequence is 12 residues long. Per germline, CDR1 ENHRY and CDR2 SYGVKD. CDR3 in DNA: TGTGCCACCTCCTACGGCACCGGGGAGCTGTTTTTT. This encodes CATSYGTGELFF.

This chain joins TRBV6-6 and TRBJ2-1; D uncertain. The CDR3 length is 11 residues. Germline loops: CDR1 MNHNY, CDR2 SVGAGI (reference sequence). Between the trimmed V and J ends, which lost 5 bases and 5 bases, there was a span of 4 bases. The CDR3 protein is CASSHNNEQFF. The CDR3 nucleotides read TGTGCCAGCAGTCACAACAATGAGCAGTTCTTC.

In this sample, this clone turned up a few times. The chain employs TRBV10-3 and TRBJ2-7, with 8 bases aligning to TRBD2. Germline V lookup: CDR1 ENHRY, CDR2 SYGVKD. The CDR3 runs 14 residues. The V segment lost 10 bases and the J segment 7 bases; nucleotides outside the gene matches: 15. The DNA of the CDR3 is TGTGCCACGGGCACGGGGGGGACATACGAGGAGCAGTACTTC. This codes for CATGTGGTYEEQYF.